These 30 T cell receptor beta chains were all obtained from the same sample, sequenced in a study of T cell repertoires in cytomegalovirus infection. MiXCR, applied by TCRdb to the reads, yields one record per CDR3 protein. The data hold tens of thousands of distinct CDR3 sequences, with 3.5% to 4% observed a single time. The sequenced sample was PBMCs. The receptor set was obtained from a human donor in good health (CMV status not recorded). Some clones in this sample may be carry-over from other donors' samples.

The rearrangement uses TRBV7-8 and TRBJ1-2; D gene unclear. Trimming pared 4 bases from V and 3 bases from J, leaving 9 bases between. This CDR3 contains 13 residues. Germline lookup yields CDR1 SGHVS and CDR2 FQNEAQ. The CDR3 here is CASSSAEHYGYTF. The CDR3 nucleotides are TGTGCCAGCAGCTCGGCGGAACACTATGGCTACACCTTC.

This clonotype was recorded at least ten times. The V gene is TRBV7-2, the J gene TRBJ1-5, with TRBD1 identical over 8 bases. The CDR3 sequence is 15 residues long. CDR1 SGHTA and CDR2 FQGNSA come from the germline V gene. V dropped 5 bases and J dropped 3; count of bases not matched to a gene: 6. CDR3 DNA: TGTGCCAGCAGCCTCCAGGGGGCGTTCAATCAGCCCCAGCATTTT. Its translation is CASSLQGAFNQPQHF.

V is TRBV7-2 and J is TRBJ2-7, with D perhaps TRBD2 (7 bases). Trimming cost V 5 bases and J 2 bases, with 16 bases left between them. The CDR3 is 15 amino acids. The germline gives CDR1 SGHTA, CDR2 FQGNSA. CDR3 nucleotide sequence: TGTGCCAGCAGCATTGACGGGGGGCCAACCTACGAGCAGTACTTC. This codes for CASSIDGGPTYEQYF.

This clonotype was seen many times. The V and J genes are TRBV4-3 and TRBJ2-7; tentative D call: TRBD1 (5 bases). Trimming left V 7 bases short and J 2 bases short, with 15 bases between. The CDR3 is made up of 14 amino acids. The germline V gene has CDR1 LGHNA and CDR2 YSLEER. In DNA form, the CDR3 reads TGCGCCAGCATCTCAGATCAGGGTCCCTACGAGCAGTACTTC. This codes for CASISDQGPYEQYF.

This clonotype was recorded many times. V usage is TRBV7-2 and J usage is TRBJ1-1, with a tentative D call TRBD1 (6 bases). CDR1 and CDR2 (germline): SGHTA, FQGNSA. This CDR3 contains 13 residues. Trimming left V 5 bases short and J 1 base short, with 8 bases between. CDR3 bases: TGTGCCAGCAGCCAACAGGGGAACACTGAAGCTTTCTTT. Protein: CASSQQGNTEAFF.

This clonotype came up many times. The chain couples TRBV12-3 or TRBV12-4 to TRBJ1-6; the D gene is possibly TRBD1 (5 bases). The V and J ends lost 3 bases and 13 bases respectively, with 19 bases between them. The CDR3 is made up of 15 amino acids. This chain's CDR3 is CASSFTGANLGPLHF. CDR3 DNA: TGTGCCAGCAGTTTTACCGGGGCCAACCTGGGGCCCCTCCACTTT.

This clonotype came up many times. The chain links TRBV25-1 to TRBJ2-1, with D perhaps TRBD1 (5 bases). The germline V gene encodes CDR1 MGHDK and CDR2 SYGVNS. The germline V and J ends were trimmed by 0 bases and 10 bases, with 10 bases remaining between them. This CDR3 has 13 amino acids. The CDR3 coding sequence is TGTGCCAGCAGTGAATATCGGGCAGGGGAGCAGTTCTTC. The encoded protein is CASSEYRAGEQFF.

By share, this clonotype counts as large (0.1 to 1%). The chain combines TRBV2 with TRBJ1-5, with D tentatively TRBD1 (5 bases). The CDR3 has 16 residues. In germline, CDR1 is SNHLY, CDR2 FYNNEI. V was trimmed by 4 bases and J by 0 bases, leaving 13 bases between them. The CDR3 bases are TGTGCCAGCAGTGCGACAGCCCTTTATAGCAATCAGCCCCAGCATTTT. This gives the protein CASSATALYSNQPQHF.

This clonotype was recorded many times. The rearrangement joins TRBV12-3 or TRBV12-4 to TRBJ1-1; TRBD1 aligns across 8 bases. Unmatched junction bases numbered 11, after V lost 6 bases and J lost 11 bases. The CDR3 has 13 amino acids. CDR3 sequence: CASSHPQGAGAFF. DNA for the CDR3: TGTGCCAGCAGCCACCCCCAGGGGGCAGGTGCTTTCTTT.

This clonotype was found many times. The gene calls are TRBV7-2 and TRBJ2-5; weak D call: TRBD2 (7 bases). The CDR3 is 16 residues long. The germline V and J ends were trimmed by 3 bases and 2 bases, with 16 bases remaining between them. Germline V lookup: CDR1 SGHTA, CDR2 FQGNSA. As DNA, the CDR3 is TGTGCCAGCAGCTTGGGGGACAAGGGGGGGCAAGAGACCCAGTACTTC. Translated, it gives CASSLGDKGGQETQYF.

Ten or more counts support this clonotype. In DNA, the CDR3 is TGTGCCATCAGAGACAAAATGACAGGGGGCTACCTTGGGGAGCAGTTCTTC. Its translation is CAIRDKMTGGYLGEQFF. The rearrangement uses TRBV10-3 and TRBJ2-1; 10 bases are a match to TRBD1. The CDR3 extends over 17 amino acids. With 6 bases clipped from V and 10 bases from J, the junction kept 18 bases outside the gene matches. Germline CDR1 is ENHRY and CDR2 is SYGVKD.

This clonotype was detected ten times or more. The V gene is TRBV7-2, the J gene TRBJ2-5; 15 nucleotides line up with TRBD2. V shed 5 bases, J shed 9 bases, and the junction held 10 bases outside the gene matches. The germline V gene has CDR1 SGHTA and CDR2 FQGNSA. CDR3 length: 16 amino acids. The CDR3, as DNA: TGTGCCAGCAGCGTCGGACTAGCGGGGGGGGTCGGGGCCCAGTACTTC. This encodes CASSVGLAGGVGAQYF.

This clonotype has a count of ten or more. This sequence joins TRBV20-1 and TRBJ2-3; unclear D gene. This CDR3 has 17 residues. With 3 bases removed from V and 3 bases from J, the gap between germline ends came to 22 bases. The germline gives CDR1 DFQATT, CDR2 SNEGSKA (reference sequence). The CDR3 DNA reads TGCAGTGCTAGGGTACCAAAGGGCAAGGGTGTAACAGATACGCAGTATTTT. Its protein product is CSARVPKGKGVTDTQYF.

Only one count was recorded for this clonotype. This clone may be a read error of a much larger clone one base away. CDR3 in amino acids: CASSRTVETYERYF. CDR3 bases: TGTGCCAGCAGCCGGACAGTAGAAACCTACGAGCGGTACTTC. The V gene is TRBV7-8, the J gene TRBJ2-7; D possibly corresponds to TRBD1 (6 bases). Germline CDR1 is SGHVS and CDR2 is FQNEAQ. The CDR3 loop spans 14 amino acids.

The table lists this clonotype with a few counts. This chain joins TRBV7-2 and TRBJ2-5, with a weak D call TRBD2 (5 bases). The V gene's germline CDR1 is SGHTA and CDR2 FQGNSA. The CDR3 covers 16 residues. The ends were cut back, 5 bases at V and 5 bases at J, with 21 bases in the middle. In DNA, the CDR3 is TGTGCCAGCAGCCCATTTAAGGAACGGACGGGGGAGACCCAGTACTTC. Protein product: CASSPFKERTGETQYF.

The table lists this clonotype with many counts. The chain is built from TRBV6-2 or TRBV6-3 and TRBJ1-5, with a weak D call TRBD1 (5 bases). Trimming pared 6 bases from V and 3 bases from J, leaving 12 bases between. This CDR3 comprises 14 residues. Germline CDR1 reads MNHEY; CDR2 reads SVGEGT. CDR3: CASSETDFNQPQHF. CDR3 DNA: TGTGCCAGCAGCGAGACAGACTTCAATCAGCCCCAGCATTTT.

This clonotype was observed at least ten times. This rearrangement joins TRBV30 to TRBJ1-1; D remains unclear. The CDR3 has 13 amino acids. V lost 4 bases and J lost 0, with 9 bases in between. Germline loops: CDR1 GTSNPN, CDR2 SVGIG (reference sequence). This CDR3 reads CAWNAQMNTEAFF. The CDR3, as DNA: TGTGCCTGGAACGCACAGATGAACACTGAAGCTTTCTTT.

In DNA, the CDR3 is TGCGCCAGCAGCTTGGTTCCCGCTGGCGATACGCAGTATTTT. It specifies CASSLVPAGDTQYF. The gene calls are TRBV5-1 and TRBJ2-3; D not resolved. V gave up 0 bases and J gave up 6 bases, with 11 bases separating them. CDR3 length equals 14 residues. Germline CDR1 and CDR2: SGHRS and YFSETQ.

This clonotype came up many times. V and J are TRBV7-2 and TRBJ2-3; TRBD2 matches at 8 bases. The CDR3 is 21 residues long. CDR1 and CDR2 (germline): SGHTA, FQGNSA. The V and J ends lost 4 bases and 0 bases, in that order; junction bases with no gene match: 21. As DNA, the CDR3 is TGTGCCAGCAGCTCCAGGAAGACCGGCACTAGCGGCGGAAAAAGCACAGATACGCAGTATTTT. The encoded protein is CASSSRKTGTSGGKSTDTQYF.

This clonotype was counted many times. CDR3 amino acids: CASSDRTSGGAEQYF. The CDR3 nucleotides read TGTGCCAGCAGTGACCGGACTAGCGGGGGCGCCGAGCAGTACTTC. V usage is TRBV6-2 or TRBV6-3 and J usage is TRBJ2-7; 13 bases line up with TRBD2. CDR1 is MNHEY, CDR2 SVGEGT, per germline. The J segment lost 6 bases and the V segment lost 5 bases, leaving 7 bases of the junction unmatched. The CDR3 spans 15 residues.

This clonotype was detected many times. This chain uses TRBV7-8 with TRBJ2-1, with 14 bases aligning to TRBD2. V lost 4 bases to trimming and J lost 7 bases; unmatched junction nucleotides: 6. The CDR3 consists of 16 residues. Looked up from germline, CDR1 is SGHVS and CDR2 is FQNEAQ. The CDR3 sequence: CASSSPGLAGGNEQFF. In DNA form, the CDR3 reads TGTGCCAGCAGCTCCCCCGGACTAGCGGGAGGTAATGAGCAGTTCTTC.

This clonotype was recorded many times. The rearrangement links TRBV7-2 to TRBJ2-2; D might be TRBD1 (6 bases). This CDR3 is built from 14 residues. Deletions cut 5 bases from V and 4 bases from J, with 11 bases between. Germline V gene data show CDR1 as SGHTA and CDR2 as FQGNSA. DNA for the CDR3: TGTGCCAGCAGCCGGGACACTTCCACCGGGGAGCTGTTTTTT. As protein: CASSRDTSTGELFF.

CDR3 sequence: CASTWTGRNRGSYEQYF. The CDR3 bases are TGTGCCAGCACCTGGACAGGGAGAAACCGTGGCTCCTACGAGCAGTACTTC. The chain combines TRBV2 with TRBJ2-7, with TRBD1 identical over 8 bases. CDR3 size: 17 residues. Trimming removed 7 bases from V and 0 bases from J; junction bases left unmatched: 14. Germline loops: CDR1 SNHLY, CDR2 FYNNEI.

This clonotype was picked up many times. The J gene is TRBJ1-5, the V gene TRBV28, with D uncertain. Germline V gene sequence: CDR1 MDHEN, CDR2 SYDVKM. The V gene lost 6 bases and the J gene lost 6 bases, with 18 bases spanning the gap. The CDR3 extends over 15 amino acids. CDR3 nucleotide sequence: TGTGCCAGCAGACTTGGAGAGGGAAGGGCTCAGCCCCAGCATTTT. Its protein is CASRLGEGRAQPQHF.

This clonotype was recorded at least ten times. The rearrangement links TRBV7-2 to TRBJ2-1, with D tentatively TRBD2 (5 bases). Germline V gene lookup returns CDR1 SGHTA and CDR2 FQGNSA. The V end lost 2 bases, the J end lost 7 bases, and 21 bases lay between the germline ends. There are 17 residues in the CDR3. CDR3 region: CASSLNARRTPWNEQFF. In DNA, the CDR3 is TGTGCCAGCAGCTTAAATGCCAGGAGGACTCCCTGGAATGAGCAGTTCTTC.

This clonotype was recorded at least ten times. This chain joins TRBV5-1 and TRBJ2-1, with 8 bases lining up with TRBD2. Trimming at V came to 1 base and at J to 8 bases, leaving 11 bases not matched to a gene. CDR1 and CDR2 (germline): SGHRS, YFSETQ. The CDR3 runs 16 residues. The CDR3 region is CASSLNVREGLDEQFF. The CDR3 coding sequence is TGCGCCAGCAGCTTGAACGTCCGGGAGGGCCTCGATGAGCAGTTCTTC.

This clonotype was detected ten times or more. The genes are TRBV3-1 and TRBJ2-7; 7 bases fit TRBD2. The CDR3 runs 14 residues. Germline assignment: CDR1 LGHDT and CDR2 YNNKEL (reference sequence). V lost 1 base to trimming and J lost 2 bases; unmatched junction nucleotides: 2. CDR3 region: CASSQVGLPYEQYF. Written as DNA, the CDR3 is TGTGCCAGCAGCCAAGTGGGACTACCCTACGAGCAGTACTTC.

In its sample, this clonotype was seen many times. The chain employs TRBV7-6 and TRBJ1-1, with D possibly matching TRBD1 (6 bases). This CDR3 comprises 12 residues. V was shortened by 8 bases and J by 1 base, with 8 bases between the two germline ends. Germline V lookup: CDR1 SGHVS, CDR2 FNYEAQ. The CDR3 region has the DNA TGTGCCAGCGCGGGACAGAACACTGAAGCTTTCTTT. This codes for CASAGQNTEAFF. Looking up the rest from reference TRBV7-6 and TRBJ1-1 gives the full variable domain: GAGVSQSPRYKVTKRGQDVALRCDPISGHVSLYWYRQALGQGPEFLTYFNYEAQQDKSGLPNDRFSAERPEGSISTLTIQRTEQRDSAMYRCASAGQNTEAFFGQGTRLTVV.

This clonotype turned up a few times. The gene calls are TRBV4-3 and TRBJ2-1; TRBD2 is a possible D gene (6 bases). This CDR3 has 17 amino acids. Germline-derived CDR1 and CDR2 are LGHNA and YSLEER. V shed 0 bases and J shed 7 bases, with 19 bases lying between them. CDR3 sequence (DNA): TGCGCCAGCAGCCAAGAGGGTAGCGGTCGTAGCTCTAATGAGCAGTTCTTC. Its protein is CASSQEGSGRSSNEQFF.

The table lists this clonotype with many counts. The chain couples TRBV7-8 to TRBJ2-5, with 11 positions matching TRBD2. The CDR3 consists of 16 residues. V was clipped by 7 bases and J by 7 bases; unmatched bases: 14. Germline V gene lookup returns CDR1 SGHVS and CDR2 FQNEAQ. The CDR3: CASIPPTSGSLGTQYF. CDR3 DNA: TGTGCCAGCATCCCCCCCACTAGCGGGAGTCTTGGGACCCAGTACTTC.